Listed here are 9 T cell receptor beta chains from one sample, sequenced in a study of shared clonotypes between healthy human individuals (dated by TCRdb to 2019 to 2021). Preparation of the library involved the immunoSEQ multiplex PCR assay. This immuneACCESS table, as held by TCRdb, lists in-frame sequences with V and J called but not all clones. Of the missing ones, under half trace to an unresolved V gene in checked studies; the others have no known cause. The sample table shows some 1,100,000 clones, and approximately 78% are seen once. The ten largest make up approximately 0.56% of the sample. The material sequenced was memory CD4+ T cells from PBMCs. The sample's cell subset or site label, in plain terms: CD45RA-negative fraction. The receptors stem from a man aged 18 to 30 in good health. Some clones in this sample may be carry-over from other donors' samples.

The chain joins TRBV6-1 to TRBJ2-7, with 8 bases fitting TRBD2. Germline V gene lookup returns CDR1 MNHNS and CDR2 SASEGT. This CDR3 has 14 amino acids. V was clipped by 7 bases and J by 5 bases; unmatched bases: 10. CDR3 DNA: TGTGCCAGCATCTCCCAGGGACTAGTTCACGAGCAGTACTTC. Translating it yields CASISQGLVHEQYF.

V gene TRBV28 combines with J gene TRBJ1-2; 10 bases are a match to TRBD1. Germline V gives CDR1 MDHEN, CDR2 SYDVKM. CDR3 length: 15 amino acids. V shed 6 bases, J shed 7 bases, and the junction held 11 bases outside the gene matches. CDR3: CASRYRDRGPSGYTF. In DNA form, the CDR3 reads TGTGCCAGCAGGTACCGGGACAGGGGACCGAGTGGCTACACCTTC.

The chain uses TRBV7-9 and TRBJ2-1, with 12 bases aligning to TRBD2. Germline values: CDR1 SEHNR, CDR2 FQNEAQ (reference sequence). The CDR3 has 13 amino acids. V lost 5 bases, J lost 13 bases, and 6 bases stayed unmatched. The CDR3 sequence is CASSPPSGRAQFF. The CDR3 DNA follows: TGTGCCAGCAGCCCACCTAGCGGGAGGGCCCAGTTCTTC.

The chain has TRBV28 and TRBJ2-5, with D uncertain. The CDR3 covers 15 residues. V was cut by 6 bases and J by 6 bases, with 20 bases left in between. Per the germline V gene, CDR1 is MDHEN and CDR2 is SYDVKM. The CDR3 here is CASSQSRLGPKTQYF. CDR3 sequence (DNA): TGTGCCAGCAGCCAGTCCCGGCTAGGACCGAAGACCCAGTACTTC.

This chain links TRBV5-1 with TRBJ2-2; 9 bases line up with TRBD1. Germline trimming cut 2 bases from V and 6 bases from J; bases unmatched to any gene: 8. Germline CDR1 SGHRS, CDR2 YFSETQ. The CDR3 has 16 residues. CDR3 loop: CASSFPGTGSSGELFF. The CDR3 nucleotides read TGCGCCAGCAGCTTTCCCGGGACAGGGTCCTCCGGGGAGCTGTTTTTT.

The CDR3: CASSPGLAGNSYEQYF. CDR3 nucleotides: TGTGCCAGCTCACCGGGACTAGCGGGAAATAGCTACGAGCAGTACTTC. This sequence joins TRBV18 and TRBJ2-7, with 13 bases fitting TRBD2. V gave up 3 bases and J gave up 3 bases; unmatched junction bases: 5. Germline V gives CDR1 KGHSH, CDR2 LQKENI. The CDR3 covers 16 residues. The full variable domain, its missing parts supplied by reference TRBV18 and TRBJ2-7, is NAGVMQNPRHLVRRRGQEARLRCSPMKGHSHVYWYRQLPEEGLKFMVYLQKENIIDESGMPKERFSAEFPKEGPSILRIQQVVRGDSAAYFCASSPGLAGNSYEQYFGPGTRLTVT.

This sequence joins TRBV5-1 and TRBJ2-2; a possible D gene is TRBD1 (6 bases). Germline CDR1 reads SGHRS; CDR2 reads YFSETQ. The V end was cut by 6 bases, the J end by 8 bases, with 20 bases between. This CDR3 spans 15 amino acids. The CDR3 sequence: CASNPGDTTPGELFF. Written as DNA, the CDR3 is TGCGCCAGCAACCCAGGGGATACCACACCGGGGGAGCTGTTTTTT.

The V gene is TRBV6-1, the J gene TRBJ2-2; D unresolved. The V gene lost 1 base and the J gene lost 4 bases, with 7 bases spanning the gap. This CDR3 is built from 14 residues. Germline loops: CDR1 MNHNS, CDR2 SASEGT. CDR3 sequence: CASSEVGLTGELFF. CDR3 DNA: TGTGCCAGCAGTGAAGTAGGGCTCACCGGGGAGCTGTTTTTT.

A note on this clone: Since a much larger clone is just one base distant, this may be a read error. Other DNA sequences in the sample encode the same CDR3. The genes are TRBV10-3 and TRBJ1-5, with D perhaps TRBD1 (5 bases). The germline V gene encodes CDR1 ENHRY and CDR2 SYGVKD. V was shortened by 10 bases and J by 7 bases, with 14 bases between the two germline ends. CDR3 length: 12 residues. DNA for the CDR3: TGTGCCACCCAGGGTTACAACCAGCCCCAGCATTTT. It translates to CATQGYNQPQHF.